This T cell receptor beta chain is from a study of cytomegalovirus exposure and HLA in healthy donors. The study, taken as a whole, reports: Presence/absence results assume similar sequencing depth per donor, which may not hold. Some segments of the V type, notably TRBV6-2 and TRBV6-3, were excluded as indistinguishable. In vitro confirmation showed a few CMV-associated chains to be CMV antigen specific. In a later analysis, most CMV-associated TCR beta chains appeared HLA-restricted.

Researchers ran the PCR with 60 Vbeta and 13 Jbeta primers. Only in-frame clones appear in the TCRdb table, and some are missing; sequencing was by immunoSEQ multiplex PCR. Here the sample spans roughly 150,000 clones, about 85% being singletons. A remark on this clone: The antigen is not known.

CDR3 length equals 14 residues. Germline V CDR1 and CDR2: KGHSH, LQKENI. The junction had 5 bases not matched to a gene; V was cut back by 3 bases and J by 5 bases. The clonotype originates from a woman aged 18-29 years in good health and CMV-seronegative. The rearrangement joins TRBV18 to TRBJ1-1; 8 nucleotides align to TRBD1. What was sequenced was PBMCs. In DNA, the CDR3 is TGTGCCAGCTCACCCACAGGGGGAGGGACTGAAGCTTTCTTT. It codes for CASSPTGGGTEAFF.